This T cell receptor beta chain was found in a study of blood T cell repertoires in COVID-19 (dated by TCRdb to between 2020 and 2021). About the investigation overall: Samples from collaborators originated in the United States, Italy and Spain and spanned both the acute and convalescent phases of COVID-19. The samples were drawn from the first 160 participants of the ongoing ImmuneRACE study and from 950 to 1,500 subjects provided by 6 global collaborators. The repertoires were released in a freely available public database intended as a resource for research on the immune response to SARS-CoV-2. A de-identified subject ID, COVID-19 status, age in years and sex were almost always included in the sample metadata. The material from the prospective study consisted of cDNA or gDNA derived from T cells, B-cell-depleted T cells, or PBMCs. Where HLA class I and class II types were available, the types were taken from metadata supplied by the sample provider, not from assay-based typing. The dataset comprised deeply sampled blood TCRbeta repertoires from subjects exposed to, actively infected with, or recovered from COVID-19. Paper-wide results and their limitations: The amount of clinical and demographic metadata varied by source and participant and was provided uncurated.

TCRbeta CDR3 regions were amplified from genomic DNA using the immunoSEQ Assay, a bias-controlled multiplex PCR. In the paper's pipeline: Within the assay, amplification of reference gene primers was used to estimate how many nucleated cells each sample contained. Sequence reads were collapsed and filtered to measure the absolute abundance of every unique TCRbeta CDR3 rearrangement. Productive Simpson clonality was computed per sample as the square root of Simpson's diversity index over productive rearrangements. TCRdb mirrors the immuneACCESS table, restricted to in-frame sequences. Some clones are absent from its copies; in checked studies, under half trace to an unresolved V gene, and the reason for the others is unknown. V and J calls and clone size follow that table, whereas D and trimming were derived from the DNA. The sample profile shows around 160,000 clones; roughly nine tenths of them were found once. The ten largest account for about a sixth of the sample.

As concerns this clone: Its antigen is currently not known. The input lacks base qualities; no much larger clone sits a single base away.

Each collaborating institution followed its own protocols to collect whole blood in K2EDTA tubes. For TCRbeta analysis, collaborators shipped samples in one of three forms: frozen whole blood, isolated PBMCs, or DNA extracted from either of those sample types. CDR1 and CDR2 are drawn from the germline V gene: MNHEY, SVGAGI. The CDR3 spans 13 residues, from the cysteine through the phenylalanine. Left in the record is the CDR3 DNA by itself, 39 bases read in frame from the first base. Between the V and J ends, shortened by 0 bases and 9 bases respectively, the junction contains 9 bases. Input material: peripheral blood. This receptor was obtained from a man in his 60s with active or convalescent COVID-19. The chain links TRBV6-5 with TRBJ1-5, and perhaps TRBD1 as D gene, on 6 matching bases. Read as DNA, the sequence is TGTGCCAGCAGTTACTCGAGAGGGGGGCCCCAGCATTTT. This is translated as CASSYSRGGPQHF.